The 28 T cell receptor beta chains below come from one sample, sequenced in a study of blood T cell repertoires in COVID-19 (dated by TCRdb to the early 2020s). The library was built by means of the immunoSEQ multiplex PCR assay. Imported from immuneACCESS, the table was reduced by TCRdb to in-frame sequences with V and J called. These copies leave out some clones; in studies compared against another copy, an unresolved V gene accounts for under half, and the cause of the remainder is not known. This sample holds 280,000 or so clones; about nine tenths were observed only once. The ten largest clones represent around 12% of the sample. Sequenced material: peripheral blood. The receptor source for this set is a woman aged 55-75 years with acute or convalescent COVID-19.

The V call is TRBV27, the J call TRBJ2-2; no definite D call. V lost 5 bases to trimming and J lost 7 bases, with 14 bases between them. Per germline, CDR1 MNHEY and CDR2 SMNVEV (reference sequence). The CDR3 contains 14 residues. The CDR3 is CASSPRMQDGELFF. DNA for the CDR3: TGTGCCAGCAGTCCCCGAATGCAGGACGGGGAGCTGTTTTTT.

This chain joins TRBV5-4 and TRBJ1-2; D remains unclear. CDR1 is SGHNT, CDR2 YYREEE, per germline (reference sequence). CDR3 size: 15 residues. V gave up 0 bases and J gave up 5 bases, with 14 bases separating them. The CDR3 nucleotides are TGTGCCAGCAGCTTGGGTTTGCGCCTGCGGTATGGCTACACCTTC. It is translated as CASSLGLRLRYGYTF.

V and J are TRBV27 and TRBJ2-5, with D uncertain. The germline V and J ends were trimmed by 0 bases and 5 bases, with 19 bases remaining between them. The CDR3 runs to 17 residues. Germline CDR1 is MNHEY and CDR2 is SMNVEV (reference sequence). The CDR3 sequence: CASSLSLAGYFQETQYF. The CDR3 nucleotides read TGTGCCAGCAGTTTATCTTTGGCCGGGTATTTCCAGGAGACCCAGTACTTC.

This clone was counted once. The chain has TRBV5-1 and TRBJ2-3; a weak D match, TRBD1 (6 bases). Deletions cut 0 bases from V and 2 bases from J, with 10 bases between. CDR3 size: 15 residues. The germline CDR1 and CDR2 sequences are SGHRS and YFSETQ. The CDR3 loop is CASSLGDIPTDTQYF. CDR3 nucleotide sequence: TGCGCCAGCAGCTTGGGGGACATACCCACAGATACGCAGTATTTT.

J is TRBJ1-2 and V is TRBV3-1 (or the pseudogene TRBV3-2); TRBD1 aligns across 12 bases. In germline, CDR1 is LGHDT, CDR2 YNNKEL (reference sequence). Germline trimming cut 1 base from V and 4 bases from J; bases unmatched to any gene: 13. CDR3 length: 19 amino acids. DNA for the CDR3: TGTGCCAGCAGCCAAGCCGGGACAGGGGGCAGAAGGGGCCTCTATGGCTACACCTTC. This gives the protein CASSQAGTGGRRGLYGYTF.

The rearrangement links TRBV20-1 to TRBJ2-5, with 13 bases lining up with TRBD2. With 3 bases clipped from V and 2 bases from J, the junction kept 9 bases outside the gene matches. Germline CDR1 reads DFQATT; CDR2 reads SNEGSKA (reference sequence). CDR3 length equals 17 residues. As DNA, the CDR3 is TGCAGTGCTAGTATACTAGCGGGAGGGTCCCTTCAAGAGACCCAGTACTTC. It is translated as CSASILAGGSLQETQYF.

V usage is TRBV12-3 or TRBV12-4 and J usage is TRBJ2-5, with D perhaps matching TRBD1 (5 bases). The CDR3 contains 12 residues. Trimming took off 3 bases at V and 5 bases at J, with 7 bases between the two ends. CDR3 bases: TGTGCCAGCAGTTTCAAGGGGGAGACCCAGTACTTC. Encoded protein: CASSFKGETQYF.

The rearrangement uses TRBV7-3 and TRBJ2-7, with 9 bases fitting TRBD1. Germline CDR1 reads SGHTA; CDR2 reads FQGTGA. The CDR3 is made up of 13 amino acids. V was pared by 5 bases and J by 6 bases, with 5 bases of the junction left unmatched. CDR3 bases: TGTGCCAGCAGCCCCGGGACAGGGAGCGAGCAGTACTTC. Its translation is CASSPGTGSEQYF.

The V call is TRBV7-8, the J call TRBJ1-2, with 7 bases identical to TRBD1. J lost 4 bases, V lost 5 bases, and 7 bases had no gene match. Germline V lookup: CDR1 SGHVS, CDR2 FQNEAQ. CDR3 size: 14 residues. In nucleotides, the CDR3 is TGTGCCAGCAGCCAATCCGGGACAGCCTATGGCTACACCTTC. This encodes CASSQSGTAYGYTF.

The J gene is TRBJ2-3, the V gene TRBV10-3, with 7 bases that match TRBD2. This CDR3 region has 12 residues. Per the germline V gene, CDR1 is ENHRY and CDR2 is SYGVKD. The V and J ends lost 11 bases and 6 bases, in that order; junction bases with no gene match: 8. CDR3 sequence: CASGLQGDTQYF. Here the CDR3 DNA reads TGTGCCTCGGGACTACAAGGTGATACGCAGTATTTT.

In DNA, the CDR3 is TGTGCCAGCAGTTTAGGGGGACAGGGGGGTACGCAGTATTTT. Translation: CASSLGGQGGTQYF. This chain joins TRBV28 and TRBJ2-3; 11 nucleotides agree with TRBD1. The CDR3 loop spans 14 amino acids. From germline, CDR1 is MDHEN and CDR2 SYDVKM. Losses at the gene ends were 2 bases for V and 8 bases for J; bases not matched to a gene: 3.

J is TRBJ2-1 and V is TRBV3-1 (or the pseudogene TRBV3-2); D is unresolved. This CDR3 comprises 12 residues. Trimming removed 6 bases from V and 10 bases from J, with 13 bases in between. CDR1 LGHDT and CDR2 YNNKEL come from the germline V gene (reference sequence). The CDR3 nucleotides read TGTGCCAGCAGTCCGGCCAGCAGGGAGCAGTTCTTC. It yields the protein CASSPASREQFF.

CDR3 region: CASSLTGSPQFF. As DNA, the CDR3 is TGTGCCAGCAGTTTAACGGGGTCCCCACAGTTCTTC. The chain is built from TRBV27 and TRBJ2-1, with a possible D match to TRBD2 (5 bases). Germline CDR1 reads MNHEY; CDR2 reads SMNVEV (reference sequence). This CDR3 has 12 residues. V lost 2 bases to trimming and J lost 13 bases, with 12 bases between them.

The chain recombines TRBV11-3 with TRBJ2-2; weak D call: TRBD2 (5 bases). The CDR3 runs to 13 residues. V lost 5 bases and J 5 bases, leaving 9 bases between the germline ends. CDR1 is SGHNT and CDR2 is YENEEA in the germline V gene. The DNA for the CDR3 is TGTGCCAGCAGCATCAGCGGTACCGGGGAGCTGTTTTTT. It encodes CASSISGTGELFF.

This clone occurred once. At the DNA level, this CDR3 is encoded by other sequences in the same sample as well. The V gene is TRBV5-1, the J gene TRBJ2-7; TRBD2 matches 10 bases. The V gene's germline CDR1 is SGHRS and CDR2 YFSETQ. CDR3 length equals 14 residues. The V gene end was trimmed by 7 bases and the J gene end by 2 bases; junction bases not matched to a gene: 6. CDR3 bases: TGCGCCAGCTCCCTAGCGGGAGTTCCCTACGAGCAGTACTTC. Translated: CASSLAGVPYEQYF.

V usage is TRBV5-6 and J usage is TRBJ1-3; 10 bases map to TRBD1. Trimming at V came to 2 bases and at J to 4 bases, leaving 6 bases not matched to a gene. Germline V CDR1 and CDR2: SGHDT, YYEEEE. CDR3 length: 16 residues. CDR3: CASSLVTGGYGNTIYF. In DNA form, the CDR3 reads TGTGCCAGCAGCTTAGTGACAGGGGGCTACGGAAACACCATATATTTT.

The chain has TRBV9 and TRBJ2-7; D call uncertain. The V gene lost 0 bases and the J gene lost 0 bases, with 7 bases spanning the gap. The CDR3 sequence is 14 residues long. From germline, CDR1 is SGDLS and CDR2 YYNGEE. CDR3 bases: TGTGCCAGCAGCGTAGAGCCGGGCTCCTACGAGCAGTACTTC. Its translation is CASSVEPGSYEQYF.

The chain couples TRBV30 to TRBJ1-4; D uncertain. Germline V gene sequence: CDR1 GTSNPN, CDR2 SVGIG (reference sequence). Trimming cost V 6 bases and J 8 bases, with 10 bases left between them. The CDR3 totals 11 residues. In DNA, the CDR3 is TGTGCCTGCTGGCAGCGGGAAAAACTGTTTTTT. Translation: CACWQREKLFF.

The chain couples TRBV10-3 to TRBJ1-5; D unclear. This CDR3 region has 13 residues. Germline V lookup: CDR1 ENHRY, CDR2 SYGVKD. V lost 2 bases and J lost 3, with 5 bases in between. The CDR3 nucleotides are TGTGCCATCAGTGAGGGGCTCAATCAGCCCCAGCATTTT. Protein: CAISEGLNQPQHF.

The chain is built from TRBV12-3 or TRBV12-4 and TRBJ2-5; D ambiguous. The CDR3 is 12 residues long. The ends were cut back, 6 bases at V and 10 bases at J, with 15 bases in the middle. The CDR3 protein is CASSLTPSGQYF. CDR3 coding DNA: TGTGCCAGCAGCTTAACTCCTTCGGGCCAGTACTTC.

This clone has a single count. The chain carries TRBV27 and TRBJ2-1; maybe TRBD1 (5 bases). Trimming removed 7 bases at V and 4 bases at J, with 14 bases between. CDR1 is MNHEY, CDR2 SMNVEV, per germline (reference sequence). The CDR3 extends over 14 amino acids. In DNA, the CDR3 is TGTGCCAGCACCCCCGGACACAAGTACAATGAGCAGTTCTTC. Its translation is CASTPGHKYNEQFF.

V is TRBV4-3 and J is TRBJ1-3, with TRBD1 as a possible D gene (5 bases). The CDR3 runs 17 residues. Between the trimmed V and J ends, which lost 0 bases and 1 base, there was a span of 13 bases. Germline V gene data show CDR1 as LGHNA and CDR2 as YSLEER. This CDR3 reads CASSQDDFGGSGNTIYF. CDR3 sequence (DNA): TGCGCCAGCAGCCAAGATGATTTTGGGGGGTCTGGAAACACCATATATTTT.

This sequence joins TRBV9 and TRBJ2-5, with 7 bases matching TRBD2. Per germline, CDR1 SGDLS and CDR2 YYNGEE. Losses at the gene ends were 4 bases for V and 1 base for J; bases not matched to a gene: 4. The CDR3 is 14 residues long. The CDR3 loop reads CASSNLAAQETQYF. The CDR3 DNA follows: TGTGCCAGCAGCAACCTAGCGGCCCAAGAGACCCAGTACTTC.

V gene TRBV5-8 combines with J gene TRBJ1-1; 7 positions agree with TRBD1. Looked up from germline, CDR1 is SGHTS and CDR2 is YDEGEE. The ends lost 4 bases at V and 5 bases at J; junction bases unmatched: 8. The CDR3 totals 14 residues. This CDR3 reads CASSPSTGHTEAFF. As DNA, the CDR3 is TGTGCCAGCAGCCCTTCGACAGGGCATACTGAAGCTTTCTTT. Full variable domain (rest looked up from reference TRBV5-8 and TRBJ1-1): EAGVTQSPTHLIKTRGQQATLRCSPISGHTSVYWYQQALGLGLQFLLWYDEGEERNRGNFPPRFSGRQFPNYSSELNVNALELEDSALYLCASSPSTGHTEAFFGQGTRLTVV.

The rearrangement joins TRBV19 to TRBJ1-2; 8 nucleotides line up with TRBD1. Germline-derived CDR1 and CDR2 are LNHDA and SQIVND (reference sequence). This CDR3 comprises 15 residues. V shed 2 bases, J shed 4 bases, and the junction held 6 bases outside the gene matches. CDR3 residues: CASSISRQGAYGYTF. CDR3 nucleotides: TGTGCCAGTAGTATATCCCGGCAGGGGGCCTATGGCTACACCTTC.

This clone was recorded a few times. The chain employs TRBV6-2 or TRBV6-3 and TRBJ2-7; TRBD1 agrees at 9 bases. CDR1 is MNHEY, CDR2 SVGEGT, per germline. This CDR3 region has 14 residues. J lost 6 bases, V lost 5 bases, and 8 bases had no gene match. CDR3 bases: TGTGCCAGCAGTCTGACAGGGGGAATTATCGAGCAGTACTTC. Amino acids: CASSLTGGIIEQYF.

CDR3 nucleotides: TGTGCCAGCAGTTTATCGACCCCAGGGGTGGCAACTAATGAAAAACTGTTTTTT. This sequence encodes CASSLSTPGVATNEKLFF. V gene TRBV27 combines with J gene TRBJ1-4; D perhaps matches TRBD1 (6 bases). The CDR3 covers 18 residues. V lost 0 bases and J 0 bases, leaving 14 bases between the germline ends. Germline CDR1 is MNHEY and CDR2 is SMNVEV (reference sequence).

The chain combines TRBV5-6 with TRBJ2-7, with TRBD1 matching 11 bases. Germline V gene data show CDR1 as SGHDT and CDR2 as YYEEEE. The CDR3 contains 15 residues. Trimming removed 2 bases from V and 2 bases from J; junction bases left unmatched: 3. CDR3 sequence reads: CASSLGGQGAYEQYF. The CDR3 DNA follows: TGTGCCAGCAGCTTAGGGGGACAGGGGGCCTACGAGCAGTACTTC. The complete variable domain, with remaining parts taken from reference TRBV5-6 and TRBJ2-7, reads DAGVTQSPTHLIKTRGQQVTLRCSPKSGHDTVSWYQQALGQGPQFIFQYYEEEERQRGNFPDRFSGHQFPNYSSELNVNALLLGDSALYLCASSLGGQGAYEQYFGPGTRLTVT.